This section outlines one T cell receptor (beta chain) sequence together with its context. Its specificity is unknown. The record originates from a study of vaccination and CD4 T cells after COVID-19. Study-wide context: Overlapping spike peptides from SARS-CoV-2, HCoV-NL63, HCoV-OC43 and HCoV-229E served to stimulate the cells.

Treatment meaning: approximately 11-day PBMC culture with coronavirus spike peptide pools or control peptides (ViraFEST assay). CDR1 is MNHEY, CDR2 SVGAGI, per germline. Trimming pared 4 bases from V and 3 bases from J, leaving 10 bases between. The CDR3 totals 13 residues. Oncomine TCR Beta short-read sequencing was applied to DNA from cultured CD4+ T cells. Each CDR3 protein gets one entry after TCRdb re-called the PCR reads with MiXCR. The table records roughly 15,000 distinct CDR3 sequences, 53% of them present only once. The specimen was CD4+ T cells from blood, cultured in vitro, collected before SARS-CoV-2 vaccination. This TCR was recovered from a human donor who had recovered from COVID-19. The chain joins TRBV6-5 to TRBJ2-7; D not resolved. CDR3 amino acids: CASSSEALYEQYF. DNA for the CDR3: TGTGCCAGCAGTTCCGAGGCACTCTACGAGCAGTACTTC.